One and the same sample provided the 5 T cell receptor beta chains below, sequenced in a study of tumor-infiltrating lymphocytes in primary liver carcinoma. The researchers obtained blood RNA from unsorted whole blood and also extracted germline DNA. Reverse transcription of approximately 500 ng total RNA with a constant-region primer produced TCR beta cDNA. Slightly modified ARM-PCR, run as three nested multiplex PCR rounds, produced the TCR beta libraries. Amplification in the first two PCR rounds was performed using TRBV1-TRBV30 forward primers and a C-beta reverse primer for roughly 9 cycles each. Using its own MiXCR run on the multiplex PCR reads, TCRdb lists one record per CDR3 protein. The data show about 330,000 distinct CDR3 sequences, 65% seen once. Sequenced input: peripheral blood. These receptors were collected from a man aged 35 to 55 with primary liver carcinoma and hepatitis B virus infection.

The table lists this clonotype with a count of one. A read error may be the cause here, since a much bigger clone is one base away. This rearrangement joins TRBV29-1 to TRBJ1-1, with unresolved D. CDR1 is SQVTM, CDR2 ANQGSEA, per germline. V was cut by 4 bases and J by 4 bases, with 7 bases left in between. This CDR3 has 11 amino acids. The CDR3 reads CSVAKSTEAFF. CDR3 nucleotide sequence: TGCAGCGTTGCCAAGAGCACTGAAGCTTTCTTT.

V is TRBV12-3 or TRBV12-4 and J is TRBJ2-1, with 11 bases identical to TRBD2. This CDR3 spans 13 amino acids. This CDR3 is CVNTLAGVNEQFF. The CDR3 nucleotides are TGTGTCAACACACTAGCGGGAGTTAATGAGCAGTTCTTC.

In the case of this clonotype: A read error may explain this, as a much larger clone is one base away. This chain links TRBV12-3 or TRBV12-4 with TRBJ1-2; D call uncertain. CDR3 length: 12 amino acids. V shed 8 bases and J shed 8 bases, with 15 bases lying between them. For the CDR3, the DNA is TGTGCCAGCGGACTGACGGGTAAGGGCTACACCTTC. This sequence encodes CASGLTGKGYTF.

A single count supports this clonotype. This chain joins TRBV28 and TRBJ2-1, with 14 bases matching TRBD2. CDR3 length: 16 residues. V lost 6 bases, J lost 15 bases, and 16 bases stayed unmatched. Germline V CDR1 and CDR2: MDHEN, SYDVKM. CDR3 sequence reads: CASSDEGLAGVKRRFF. Written as DNA, the CDR3 is TGTGCCAGCAGCGATGAGGGACTAGCGGGAGTAAAAAGACGGTTCTTC.

The chain carries TRBV11-2 and TRBJ2-7; D tentatively fits TRBD1 or TRBD2 (5 bases each). V lost 7 bases to trimming and J lost 6 bases, with 16 bases between them. The CDR3 runs 13 residues. Germline V lookup: CDR1 SGHAT, CDR2 FQNNGV. CDR3 in DNA: TGTGCCAGCAACCAGAGGGGTGGTCGCGAGCAGTACTTC. Its protein is CASNQRGGREQYF.